This T cell receptor beta chain was sequenced for a study of shared clonotypes between healthy human individuals. Regarding this clone: The antigen is not known.

The CDR3 has 13 amino acids. CDR1 and CDR2 (germline): MGHDK, SYGVNS. Trimming left V 2 bases short and J 7 bases short, with 9 bases between. Study-level points and caveats: An anticipated effect of sequencing depth on clonotype sharing among donors was recognized. Clonotypes that were shared across a few donors made up about 5.1% of naive CD4 clonotypes.

An approximately 180 ng quantity of DNA, about 30,000 T cell genomes, went into the sorted-subset replicate PCRs. Clones were sequenced by immunoSEQ multiplex PCR, and TCRdb holds only the in-frame ones, with some missing. The sample records about 2.4 million clones, approximately 92% being singletons. The material sequenced was naive CD4+ T cells sorted from blood. Regarding subset: CD45RA+ positively selected. This chain joins TRBV25-1 and TRBJ2-1; maybe TRBD1 (5 bases). The TCR was taken from a man in his late teens or twenties in good health. For the CDR3, the DNA is TGTGCCAGCAGTGAACTGGGGCAGAATGAGCAGTTCTTC. Protein: CASSELGQNEQFF.